The 11 T cell receptor beta chains presented below share a single source sample, sequenced in a study of graft-versus-host responses after intestinal transplantation (dated by TCRdb to 2020 to 2023). Library prep was done by the immunoSEQ multiplex PCR assay. The clones in this table, taken by TCRdb from immuneACCESS, are in-frame only. Not every clone is retained; where verified, under half of the shortfall comes from an unresolved V gene, and the cause of the rest is unknown. This sample is represented by over 100,000 clones; approximately 95% of them were singletons. The ten largest clones take up around 3% of the sample. Their recognized antigens are unknown. What this sample's time point label stands for: cells obtained before transplantation from donor or recipient. Material: unstimulated CD8+ T cells sorted from spleen or lymph node cells, obtained before intestinal transplant. The receptor set was obtained from a human donor who received an intestinal transplant.

The V call is TRBV10-2, the J call TRBJ2-1; TRBD1 is a possible D gene (6 bases). Trimming stripped 4 bases from V and 0 bases from J, with 10 bases between. CDR1 and CDR2 from the germline V gene are WSHSY and SAAADI. The CDR3 totals 15 residues. CDR3 DNA: TGCGCCAGCAGTGGTGGACAGAGCTCCTACAATGAGCAGTTCTTC. Encoded protein: CASSGGQSSYNEQFF.

The J gene is TRBJ1-2, the V gene TRBV28; D possibly corresponds to TRBD1 (5 bases). The CDR3 is 16 amino acids. Trimming removed 5 bases at V and 8 bases at J, with 24 bases between. Germline lookup yields CDR1 MDHEN and CDR2 SYDVKM. The CDR3 reads CASSPPPGTYSRGYTF. In DNA form, the CDR3 reads TGTGCCAGCAGTCCGCCGCCCGGGACCTATTCGAGGGGCTACACCTTC.

The V and J genes are TRBV27 and TRBJ2-2; D is unresolved. The CDR3 totals 11 residues. Germline CDR1 MNHEY, CDR2 SMNVEV (reference sequence). V was clipped by 10 bases and J by 4 bases, with 7 bases between them. The CDR3: CATSLTGELFF. CDR3 DNA: TGTGCCACCTCCCTCACCGGGGAGCTGTTTTTT.

The rearrangement joins TRBV28 to TRBJ2-3; a possible D gene is TRBD1 (6 bases). Between the trimmed V and J ends, which lost 8 bases and 1 base, there was a span of 10 bases. CDR1 is MDHEN, CDR2 SYDVKM, per germline. CDR3 size: 13 residues. The CDR3, as DNA: TGTGCCAGCGGGTGGACAGGCACAGATACGCAGTATTTT. Translating gives CASGWTGTDTQYF.

The V call is TRBV19, the J call TRBJ1-4; D possibly corresponds to TRBD1 (6 bases). Germline V CDR1 and CDR2: LNHDA, SQIVND (reference sequence). This CDR3 is built from 15 residues. V was trimmed by 3 bases and J by 6 bases, leaving 14 bases between them. As DNA, the CDR3 is TGTGCCAGTAGTATCCACAGGGACGGGGATGAAAAACTGTTTTTT. This translates into CASSIHRDGDEKLFF.

The V and J genes are TRBV29-1 and TRBJ2-1, with TRBD2 identical over 11 bases. V trimming: 3 bases; J trimming: 4 bases; junction bases outside the gene matches: 8. Germline V gives CDR1 SQVTM, CDR2 ANQGSEA. The CDR3 has 16 amino acids. CDR3 residues: CSVDPPTSGIYNEQFF. The CDR3, as DNA: TGCAGCGTTGACCCACCGACTAGCGGGATTTACAATGAGCAGTTCTTC.

The chain has TRBV9 and TRBJ2-7, with TRBD1 matching 11 bases. Germline values: CDR1 SGDLS, CDR2 YYNGEE. The V and J ends lost 2 bases and 5 bases, in that order; junction bases with no gene match: 6. The CDR3 length is 15 residues. CDR3 protein: CASSVGTGGFNEQYF. CDR3 DNA sequence: TGTGCCAGCAGCGTTGGGACAGGGGGTTTCAACGAGCAGTACTTC.

The rearrangement joins TRBV5-6 to TRBJ1-3; the match to TRBD1 covers 9 bases. CDR3 size: 16 residues. Per the germline V gene, CDR1 is SGHDT and CDR2 is YYEEEE. V was pared by 1 base and J by 4 bases, with 6 bases of the junction left unmatched. Here the CDR3 DNA reads TGTGCCAGCAGCTTGTGGGACAGGGTTGGAGGAAACACCATATATTTT. Translated, it gives CASSLWDRVGGNTIYF.

The chain couples TRBV9 to TRBJ1-1, with a tentative D call TRBD1 (5 bases). CDR1 is SGDLS and CDR2 is YYNGEE in the germline V gene. This CDR3 is built from 15 residues. V gave up 1 base and J gave up 5 bases, with 15 bases separating them. CDR3 region: CASSVSLRGRTEAFF. The CDR3 DNA sequence: TGTGCCAGCAGCGTAAGCCTTAGGGGCAGGACTGAAGCTTTCTTT.

The V call is TRBV7-2, the J call TRBJ2-1; unclear D gene. Trimming took 7 bases from V and 0 from J, leaving 13 bases between them. Looked up from germline, CDR1 is SGHTA and CDR2 is FQGNSA. The CDR3 is made up of 15 amino acids. The CDR3 DNA reads TGTGCCAGCACCACCTACCATAACTCCTACAATGAGCAGTTCTTC. The encoded protein is CASTTYHNSYNEQFF. Using reference TRBV7-2 and TRBJ2-1 for the parts outside the CDR3, the full variable domain is GAGVSQSPSNKVTEKGKDVELRCDPISGHTALYWYRQSLGQGLEFLIYFQGNSAPDKSGLPSDRFSAERTGGSVSTLTIQRTQQEDSAVYLCASTTYHNSYNEQFFGPGTRLTVL.

This clone was found once. This chain joins TRBV5-5 and TRBJ2-1; tentatively, D is TRBD2 (5 bases). The CDR3 covers 17 residues. Germline CDR1 is SGHKS and CDR2 is YYEKEE (reference sequence). Trimming stripped 1 base from V and 2 bases from J, with 16 bases between. CDR3 nucleotides: TGTGCCAGCAGCTTGTTGCAGCGGACTGCCACCTACAATGAGCAGTTCTTC. Translation: CASSLLQRTATYNEQFF.